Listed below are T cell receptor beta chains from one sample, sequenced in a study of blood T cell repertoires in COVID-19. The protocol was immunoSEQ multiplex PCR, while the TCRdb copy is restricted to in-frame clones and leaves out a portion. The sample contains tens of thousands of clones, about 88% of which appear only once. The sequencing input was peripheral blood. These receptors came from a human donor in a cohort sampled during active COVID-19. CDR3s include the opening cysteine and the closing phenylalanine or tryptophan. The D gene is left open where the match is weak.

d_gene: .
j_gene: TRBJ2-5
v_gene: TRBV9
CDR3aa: CASSAGVVETQYF
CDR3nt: TGTGCCAGCAGCGCAGGGGTTGTGGAGACCCAGTACTTC

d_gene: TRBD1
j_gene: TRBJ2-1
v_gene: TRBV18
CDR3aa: CASSPLGQGYNEQFF
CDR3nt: TGTGCCAGCTCACCACTCGGACAGGGTTACAATGAGCAGTTCTTC

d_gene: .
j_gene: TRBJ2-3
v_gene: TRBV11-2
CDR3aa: CASSLAQGQGSTDTQYF
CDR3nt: TGTGCCAGCAGCTTAGCACAAGGGCAGGGGAGCACAGATACGCAGTATTTT

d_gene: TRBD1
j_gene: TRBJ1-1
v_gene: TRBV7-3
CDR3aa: CASSVTGSTEAFF
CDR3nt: TGTGCCAGCAGCGTGACAGGGAGCACTGAAGCTTTCTTT

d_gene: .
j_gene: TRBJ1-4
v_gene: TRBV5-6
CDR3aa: CASSSELTEANEKLFF
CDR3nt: TGTGCCAGCAGCTCCGAACTGACGGAGGCTAATGAAAAACTGTTTTTT

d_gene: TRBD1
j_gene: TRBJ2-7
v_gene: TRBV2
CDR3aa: CASSATRTGYEQYF
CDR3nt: TGTGCCAGCAGCGCGACTAGGACAGGGTACGAGCAGTACTTC

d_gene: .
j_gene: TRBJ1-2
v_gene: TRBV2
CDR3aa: CASSEESGDGYTF
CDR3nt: TGTGCCAGCAGTGAGGAGTCAGGGGATGGCTACACCTTC

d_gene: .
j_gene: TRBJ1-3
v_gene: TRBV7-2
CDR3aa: CASSFAFGNTIYF
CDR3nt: TGTGCCAGCAGCTTTGCGTTTGGAAACACCATATATTTT

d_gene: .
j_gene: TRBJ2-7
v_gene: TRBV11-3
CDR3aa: CATTQGGMDEQYF
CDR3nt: TGTGCCACCACGCAGGGTGGGATGGACGAGCAGTACTTC

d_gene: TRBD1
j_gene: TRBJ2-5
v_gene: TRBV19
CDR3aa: CASRGTGEFQETQYF
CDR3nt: TGTGCCAGTAGGGGGACAGGGGAGTTCCAAGAGACCCAGTACTTC

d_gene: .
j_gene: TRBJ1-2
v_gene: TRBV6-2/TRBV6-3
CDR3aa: CASSYGRPYGYTF
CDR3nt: TGTGCCAGCAGTTATGGCAGGCCCTATGGCTACACCTTC